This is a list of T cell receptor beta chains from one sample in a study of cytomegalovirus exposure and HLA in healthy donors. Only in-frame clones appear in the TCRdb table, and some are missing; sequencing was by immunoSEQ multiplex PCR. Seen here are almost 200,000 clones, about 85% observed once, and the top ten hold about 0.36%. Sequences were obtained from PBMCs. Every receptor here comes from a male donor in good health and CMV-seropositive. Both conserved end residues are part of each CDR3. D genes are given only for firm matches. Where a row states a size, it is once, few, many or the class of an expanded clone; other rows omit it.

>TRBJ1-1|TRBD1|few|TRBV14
CASSPRTGWDTEAFF
TGTGCCAGCAGTCCCAGGACAGGGTGGGACACTGAAGCTTTCTTT
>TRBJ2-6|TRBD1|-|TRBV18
CASSPLPGQGVIRGSGANVLTF
TGTGCCAGCTCACCCCTCCCCGGACAGGGGGTTATCCGCGGCTCTGGGGCCAACGTCCTGACTTTC
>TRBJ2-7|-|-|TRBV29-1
CSVEGQGLDHEQYF
TGCAGCGTTGAGGGCCAGGGGCTGGACCACGAGCAGTACTTC
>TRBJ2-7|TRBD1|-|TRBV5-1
CASRYRDRGLYEQYF
TGCGCCAGCAGGTATCGGGACAGGGGACTTTACGAGCAGTACTTC
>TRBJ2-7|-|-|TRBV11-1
CASSLLSREQYF
TGTGCCAGCAGCTTACTAAGCCGCGAGCAGTACTTC
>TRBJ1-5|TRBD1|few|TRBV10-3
CAISSDRVNQPQHF
TGTGCCATCAGCTCGGACAGGGTAAATCAGCCCCAGCATTTT
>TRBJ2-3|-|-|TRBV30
CAWRQGMSGTDTQYF
TGTGCCTGGAGACAGGGAATGTCGGGCACAGATACGCAGTATTTT
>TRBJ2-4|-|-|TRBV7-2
CASSLLADKNIQYF
TGTGCCAGCAGCCTACTCGCGGACAAAAACATTCAGTACTTC
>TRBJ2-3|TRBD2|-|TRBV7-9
CASSSSAGAITDTQYF
TGTGCCAGCAGCTCGTCAGCGGGGGCGATCACAGATACGCAGTATTTT
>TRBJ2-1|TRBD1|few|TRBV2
CASNRDRGNEQFF
TGTGCCAGTAACCGGGACAGGGGGAATGAGCAGTTCTTC
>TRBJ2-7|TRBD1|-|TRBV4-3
CASSLDRGQSYEQYF
TGCGCCAGCAGCCTCGACAGGGGGCAAAGTTACGAGCAGTACTTC
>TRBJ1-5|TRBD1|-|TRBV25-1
CASAGQGHQPQHF
TGTGCCAGCGCGGGACAGGGCCATCAGCCCCAGCATTTT
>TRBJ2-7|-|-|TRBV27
CASQKRAGTYEQYF
TGTGCCAGCCAAAAGAGGGCGGGGACCTACGAGCAGTACTTC
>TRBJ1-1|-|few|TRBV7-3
CASSLRRDSKAFF
TGTGCCAGCAGCTTACGCCGGGACTCCAAAGCTTTCTTT
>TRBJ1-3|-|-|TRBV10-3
CAISDRGLSLSGNTIYF
TGTGCCATCAGTGACAGGGGCCTATCTCTCTCTGGAAACACCATATATTTT
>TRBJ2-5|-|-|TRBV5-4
CASSIESRGFGGTQYF
TGTGCCAGCAGCATCGAAAGTCGCGGGTTCGGGGGGACCCAGTACTTC
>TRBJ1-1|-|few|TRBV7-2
CASQIGFEAFF
TGTGCCAGCCAAATCGGGTTCGAAGCTTTCTTT
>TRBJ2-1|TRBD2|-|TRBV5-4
CASSRGLAVNEQFF
TGTGCCAGCAGCCGGGGACTAGCGGTCAATGAGCAGTTCTTC
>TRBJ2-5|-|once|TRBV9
CASSVYKSLQETQYF
TGTGCCAGCAGCGTATATAAGAGCCTCCAAGAGACCCAGTACTTC
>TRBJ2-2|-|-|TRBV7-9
CASSLSRTGELFF
TGTGCCAGCAGCCTCTCGCGCACCGGGGAGCTGTTTTTT
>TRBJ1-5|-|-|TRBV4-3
CASSQVPGGPQHF
TGCGCCAGCAGCCAAGTTCCCGGCGGGCCCCAGCATTTT
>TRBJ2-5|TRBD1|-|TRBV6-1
CASSVTTGLETQYF
TGTGCCAGCAGTGTGACGACAGGGTTGGAGACCCAGTACTTC
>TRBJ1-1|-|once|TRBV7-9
CASSLDSVEAFF
TGTGCCAGCAGCTTAGACTCCGTTGAAGCTTTCTTT
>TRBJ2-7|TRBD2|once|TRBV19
CASSTATSSAYEQYF
TGTGCCAGTAGTACAGCGACTAGCTCTGCCTACGAGCAGTACTTC
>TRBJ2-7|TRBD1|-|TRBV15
CATSSGQGHYEQYF
TGTGCCACCAGCAGCGGACAGGGCCACTACGAGCAGTACTTC
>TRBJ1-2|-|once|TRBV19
CASRPTDKVYGYTF
TGTGCCAGTAGGCCCACGGACAAAGTCTATGGCTACACCTTC
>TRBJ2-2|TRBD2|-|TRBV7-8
CASSPRSGRNTGELFF
TGTGCCAGCAGCCCCAGAAGCGGGAGGAATACCGGGGAGCTGTTTTTT
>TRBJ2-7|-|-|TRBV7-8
CASSLGRRLAYEQYF
TGTGCCAGCAGCTTAGGGCGGCGCCTAGCCTACGAGCAGTACTTC
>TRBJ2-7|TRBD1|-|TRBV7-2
CASSPYTGAYEQYF
TGTGCCAGCAGTCCCTACACAGGGGCCTACGAGCAGTACTTC
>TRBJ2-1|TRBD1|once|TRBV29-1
CSVDGRGTYNEQFF
TGCAGCGTTGATGGCAGGGGGACATACAATGAGCAGTTCTTC
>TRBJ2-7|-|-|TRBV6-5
CASRRTNTHEQYF
TGTGCCAGCAGACGCACTAACACCCACGAGCAGTACTTC
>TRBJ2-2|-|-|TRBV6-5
CASSLQVAGELFF
TGTGCCAGCAGTTTACAGGTGGCCGGGGAGCTGTTTTTT
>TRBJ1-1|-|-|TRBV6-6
CASSQTGNTEAFF
TGTGCCAGCAGCCAGACAGGCAACACTGAAGCTTTCTTT
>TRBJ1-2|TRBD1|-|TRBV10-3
CAISVGDRPTSNYGYTF
TGTGCCATCAGCGTTGGGGACAGGCCCACTTCTAACTATGGCTACACCTTC
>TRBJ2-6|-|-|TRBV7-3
CASSRSSGANVLTF
TGTGCCAGCAGCAGGAGCTCTGGGGCCAACGTCCTGACTTTC
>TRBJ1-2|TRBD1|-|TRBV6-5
CASSYSQGGGYTF
TGTGCCAGCAGTTACTCACAGGGGGGTGGCTACACCTTC
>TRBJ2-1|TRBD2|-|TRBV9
CASSPRRGRAANEQFF
TGTGCCAGCAGCCCCCGCCGCGGGAGGGCCGCCAATGAGCAGTTCTTC
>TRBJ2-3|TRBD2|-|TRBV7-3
CASSPQGLVPDTQYF
TGTGCCAGCAGCCCCCAGGGACTAGTCCCAGATACGCAGTATTTT
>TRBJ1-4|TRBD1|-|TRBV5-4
CASSSRDRNEKLFF
TGTGCCAGCAGCTCCCGGGACAGAAATGAAAAACTGTTTTTT
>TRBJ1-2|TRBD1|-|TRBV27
CASSDRQGDGYGYTF
TGTGCCAGCAGTGACCGACAGGGAGATGGCTATGGCTACACCTTC
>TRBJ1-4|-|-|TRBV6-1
CASSEVWGEGNEKLFF
TGTGCCAGCAGTGAAGTTTGGGGGGAGGGAAATGAAAAACTGTTTTTT
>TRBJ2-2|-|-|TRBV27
CASSNGRLGGSNTGELFF
TGTGCCAGCAGTAACGGGCGCCTAGGGGGATCTAACACCGGGGAGCTGTTTTTT
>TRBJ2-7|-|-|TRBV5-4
CASSLDLRSRDYEQYF
TGTGCCAGCAGCTTGGATCTTCGGAGCAGGGACTACGAGCAGTACTTC
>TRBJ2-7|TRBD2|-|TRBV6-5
CASSQKTSIYEQYF
TGTGCCAGCAGTCAAAAGACTAGCATCTACGAGCAGTACTTC
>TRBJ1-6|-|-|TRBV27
CASSLRGFYNSPLHF
TGTGCCAGCAGTTTAAGAGGTTTCTATAATTCACCCCTCCACTTT
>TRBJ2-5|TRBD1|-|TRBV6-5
CASSQDRGGETQYF
TGTGCCAGCAGTCAGGACAGGGGAGGAGAGACCCAGTACTTC
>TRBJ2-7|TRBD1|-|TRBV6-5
CASARDRGSYEQYF
TGTGCCAGCGCCAGGGACAGAGGCTCCTACGAGCAGTACTTC
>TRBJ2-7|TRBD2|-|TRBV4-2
CASSHRTSGGSYEQYF
TGTGCCAGCAGCCACCGGACTAGCGGGGGATCCTACGAGCAGTACTTC
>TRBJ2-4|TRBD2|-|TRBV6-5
CASASGGAKNIQYF
TGTGCCAGCGCATCGGGAGGGGCCAAAAACATTCAGTACTTC
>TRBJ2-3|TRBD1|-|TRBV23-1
CASSQYRWTGRTDTQYF
TGCGCCAGCAGTCAATATAGGTGGACAGGGCGCACAGATACGCAGTATTTT
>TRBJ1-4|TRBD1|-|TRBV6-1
CASSEPGQGSEKLFF
TGTGCCAGCAGCGAACCGGGACAGGGGAGTGAAAAACTGTTTTTT
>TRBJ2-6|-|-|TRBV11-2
CASSFVRAAYGANVLTF
TGTGCCAGCAGCTTTGTCAGGGCAGCTTATGGGGCCAACGTCCTGACTTTC
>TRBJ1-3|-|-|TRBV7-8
CASSLGTRHGGNTIYF
TGTGCCAGCAGCTTAGGTACGAGACACGGAGGAAACACCATATATTTT
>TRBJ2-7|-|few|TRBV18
CASSLQEGIYEQYF
TGTGCCAGCTCACTTCAGGAGGGAATCTACGAGCAGTACTTC
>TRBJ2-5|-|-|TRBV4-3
CASSQDLAFQETQYF
TGCGCCAGCAGCCAAGATCTGGCTTTCCAAGAGACCCAGTACTTC
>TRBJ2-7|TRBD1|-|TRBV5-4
CASSVNRGQTYEQYF
TGTGCCAGCAGCGTGAACAGGGGCCAAACCTACGAGCAGTACTTC
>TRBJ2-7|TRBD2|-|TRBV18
CASSPLAGATYEQYF
TGTGCCAGCTCACCCCTAGCGGGGGCAACCTACGAGCAGTACTTC
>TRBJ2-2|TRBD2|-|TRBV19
CAVMWVAGTGELFF
TGTGCCGTCATGTGGGTAGCGGGGACCGGGGAGCTGTTTTTT
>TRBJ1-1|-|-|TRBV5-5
CASSPVNTEAFF
TGTGCCAGCAGCCCGGTGAACACTGAAGCTTTCTTT